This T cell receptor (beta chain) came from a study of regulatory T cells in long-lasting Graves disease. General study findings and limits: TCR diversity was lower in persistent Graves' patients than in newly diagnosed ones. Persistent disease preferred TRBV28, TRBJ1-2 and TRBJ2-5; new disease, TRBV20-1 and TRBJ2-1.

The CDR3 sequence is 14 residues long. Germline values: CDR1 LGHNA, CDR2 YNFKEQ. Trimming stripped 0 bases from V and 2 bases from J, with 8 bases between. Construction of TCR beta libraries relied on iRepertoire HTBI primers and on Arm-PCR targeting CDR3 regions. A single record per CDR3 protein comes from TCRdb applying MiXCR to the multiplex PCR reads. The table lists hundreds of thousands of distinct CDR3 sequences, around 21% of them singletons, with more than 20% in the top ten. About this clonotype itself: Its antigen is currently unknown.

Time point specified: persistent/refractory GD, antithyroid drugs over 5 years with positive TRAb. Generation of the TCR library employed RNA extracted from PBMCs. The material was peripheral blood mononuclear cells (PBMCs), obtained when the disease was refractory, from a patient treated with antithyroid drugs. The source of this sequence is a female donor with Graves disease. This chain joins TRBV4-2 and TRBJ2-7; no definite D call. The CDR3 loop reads CASSQEIQTYEQYF. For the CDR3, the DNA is TGTGCCAGCAGCCAAGAAATCCAGACCTACGAGCAGTACTTC.